A single sample gave rise to the 15 T cell receptor beta chains below, sequenced in a study of shared clonotypes between healthy human individuals. The protocol was immunoSEQ multiplex PCR, while the TCRdb copy is restricted to in-frame clones and leaves out a portion. The sample contains 550,000 to 850,000 clones, around 74% of which appear only once. Sequenced input: memory CD4+ T cells sorted from blood. Sample subset: CD45RA-negative fraction. These receptors originate from a woman aged 25 to 39 in good health.

This clone has only one observation. This sequence may be a read error, since a much larger clone differs from it by one base. The gene calls are TRBV6-5 and TRBJ1-5; tentatively, D is TRBD1 (5 bases). Germline CDR1 and CDR2: MNHEY and SVGAGI. The CDR3 length is 14 residues. This CDR3 is CASREGLSNQPQHF. CDR3 nucleotide sequence: TGTGCCAGCAGAGAGGGACTTAGCAACCAGCCCCAGCATTTT.

This clone has a single count. The chain combines TRBV7-9 with TRBJ2-3, with a weak D call TRBD1 (6 bases). CDR1 is SEHNR, CDR2 FQNEAQ, per germline (reference sequence). The germline V and J ends were trimmed by 4 bases and 5 bases, with 16 bases remaining between them. This CDR3 contains 15 residues. This CDR3 is CASSSDQGRGDTQYF. For the CDR3, the DNA is TGTGCCAGCAGCTCCGACCAGGGGCGCGGAGATACGCAGTATTTT. The variable domain in full, completed from reference TRBV7-9 and TRBJ2-3, reads DTGVSQNPRHKITKRGQNVTFRCDPISEHNRLYWYRQTLGQGPEFLTYFQNEAQLEKSRLLSDRFSAERPKGSFSTLEIQRTEQGDSAMYLCASSSDQGRGDTQYFGPGTRLTVL.

The chain carries TRBV18 and TRBJ2-2; a weak D match, TRBD2 (5 bases). Trimming cost V 0 bases and J 1 base, with 9 bases left between them. This CDR3 has 16 residues. Germline V gene lookup returns CDR1 KGHSH and CDR2 LQKENI. In nucleotides, the CDR3 is TGTGCCAGCTCACCACCTAACGGGGAGAACACCGGGGAGCTGTTTTTT. It specifies CASSPPNGENTGELFF.

This clone is a singleton in its sample. The chain employs TRBV2 and TRBJ1-1; TRBD1 might be the D (6 bases). The CDR3 totals 15 residues. In germline, CDR1 is SNHLY, CDR2 FYNNEI. Deletions cut 8 bases from V and 3 bases from J, with 19 bases between. CDR3 in amino acids: CASAGAGGTYTEAFF. For the CDR3, the DNA is TGTGCCAGCGCGGGGGCCGGAGGGACGTACACTGAAGCTTTCTTT.

Ten or more counts support this clone. This chain connects TRBV27 to TRBJ2-1; 7 positions match TRBD2. CDR3 length: 12 amino acids. The V and J ends lost 6 bases and 16 bases, in that order; junction bases with no gene match: 12. Germline V gene data show CDR1 as MNHEY and CDR2 as SMNVEV (reference sequence). The CDR3 here is CASRSSGLEAFF. As DNA, the CDR3 is TGTGCCAGCAGAAGTTCCGGACTAGAGGCTTTCTTC.

The rearrangement uses TRBV5-1 and TRBJ1-2; 9 bases are shared with TRBD1. Germline-derived CDR1 and CDR2 are SGHRS and YFSETQ. This CDR3 is built from 13 residues. With V trimmed by 4 bases and J by 6 bases, 4 bases remained unmatched. This CDR3 reads CASSKGQGHGYTF. The CDR3, as DNA: TGCGCCAGCAGCAAAGGACAGGGGCATGGCTACACCTTC.

The genes are TRBV7-9 and TRBJ1-2; 9 bases line up with TRBD1. The ends lost 5 bases at V and 5 bases at J; junction bases unmatched: 9. CDR1 is SEHNR, CDR2 FQNEAQ, per germline (reference sequence). The CDR3 covers 15 residues. This chain's CDR3 is CASSPGQGLSYGYTF. The CDR3 DNA reads TGTGCCAGCAGCCCCGGACAGGGGTTATCTTATGGCTACACCTTC. Filled out from reference TRBV7-9 and TRBJ1-2, the complete variable domain reads DTGVSQNPRHKITKRGQNVTFRCDPISEHNRLYWYRQTLGQGPEFLTYFQNEAQLEKSRLLSDRFSAERPKGSFSTLEIQRTEQGDSAMYLCASSPGQGLSYGYTFGSGTRLTVV.

V and J are TRBV5-1 and TRBJ2-2; D is undetermined. V lost 4 bases and J lost 7, with 8 bases in between. This CDR3 is built from 12 residues. Germline CDR1 and CDR2: SGHRS and YFSETQ. The CDR3 protein is CASSESFGELFF. The CDR3 DNA follows: TGCGCCAGCAGCGAGTCTTTCGGGGAGCTGTTTTTT.

As for this clone: Just one base apart from a much larger clone, this may be a read error. Other DNA sequences in this specimen translate into the identical CDR3. This chain joins TRBV7-9 and TRBJ2-7; tentatively, D is TRBD2 (6 bases). Looked up from germline, CDR1 is SEHNR and CDR2 is FQNEAQ (reference sequence). The CDR3 covers 13 residues. The V end lost 3 bases, the J end lost 2 bases, and 8 bases lay between the germline ends. As DNA, the CDR3 is TGTGCCAGCAGCTTGGCGGGAACCTACGAGCAGTACTTC. Encoded protein: CASSLAGTYEQYF.

This clone was detected ten times or more. This specimen includes other DNA sequences encoding the same CDR3. The gene calls are TRBV7-3 and TRBJ2-5; D is perhaps TRBD2 (6 bases). V shed 6 bases and J shed 2 bases, with 10 bases lying between them. The CDR3 consists of 13 residues. Germline V gene data show CDR1 as SGHTA and CDR2 as FQGTGA. The CDR3 sequence: CASSPGGQETQYF. CDR3 coding DNA: TGTGCCAGCAGTCCCGGGGGTCAAGAGACCCAGTACTTC.

This rearrangement joins TRBV6-5 to TRBJ2-5; D is perhaps TRBD1 or TRBD2 (5 bases each). In germline, CDR1 is MNHEY, CDR2 SVGAGI. Deletions cut 5 bases from V and 5 bases from J, with 12 bases between. The CDR3 runs 13 residues. The CDR3 spells CASSRQGGETQYF. Here the CDR3 DNA reads TGTGCCAGCAGTCGTCAGGGCGGGGAGACCCAGTACTTC.

The chain uses TRBV7-9 and TRBJ2-3; TRBD2 aligns across 10 bases. This CDR3 region has 15 residues. The V gene end was trimmed by 1 base and the J gene end by 10 bases; junction bases not matched to a gene: 8. Germline assignment: CDR1 SEHNR and CDR2 FQNEAQ (reference sequence). CDR3 nucleotides: TGTGCCAGCAGCTTAGGGACTAGCGGAGGGGTCGCGCAGTATTTT. It codes for CASSLGTSGGVAQYF.

The rearrangement uses TRBV4-1 and TRBJ2-7; D is uncertain. This CDR3 has 15 amino acids. The germline V and J ends were trimmed by 4 bases and 0 bases, with 13 bases remaining between them. Germline CDR1 MGHRA, CDR2 YSYEKL. CDR3 sequence (DNA): TGCGCCAGCAGCCGCCTCAGAGGCGCCTCCTACGAGCAGTACTTC. Translating gives CASSRLRGASYEQYF.

The genes are TRBV11-2 and TRBJ2-1, with 13 nucleotides matching TRBD2. Germline values: CDR1 SGHAT, CDR2 FQNNGV. V was clipped by 5 bases and J by 9 bases; unmatched bases: 4. The CDR3 has 14 amino acids. DNA of the CDR3: TGTGCCAGCAGCCGGACTAGCGGGAGCGGTGAGCAGTTCTTC. Its translation is CASSRTSGSGEQFF.

The chain carries TRBV6-4 and TRBJ2-1; no firm D call. The CDR3 totals 15 residues. Per the germline V gene, CDR1 is MRHNA and CDR2 is SNTAGT. Trimming removed 8 bases from V and 1 base from J, with 15 bases in between. In DNA form, the CDR3 reads TGTGCCAGCCAAGGGCCGAAAGATTCCTACAATGAGCAGTTCTTC. Its protein product is CASQGPKDSYNEQFF.